Below are 32 T cell receptor beta chains sequenced from a single sample in a study of blood T cell repertoires in COVID-19. Generated by immunoSEQ multiplex PCR, the TCRdb table keeps only in-frame clones and is missing some. Of over 400,000 clones in the sample, 80% to 90% were seen once. The specimen sequenced was peripheral blood. Receptor source: a human donor in a cohort sampled during active COVID-19.

The chain recombines TRBV5-6 with TRBJ2-1; no reliable D call. The germline gives CDR1 SGHDT, CDR2 YYEEEE. With 3 bases removed from V and 5 bases from J, the gap between germline ends came to 6 bases. This CDR3 has 12 residues. In DNA form, the CDR3 reads TGTGCCAGCAGCTCGAGGAACAATGAGCAGTTCTTC. This translates into CASSSRNNEQFF.

The chain's CDR3 is CASTRTGDYQPQHF. Written as DNA, the CDR3 is TGTGCCAGTACCCGGACAGGGGACTATCAGCCCCAGCATTTT. The chain carries TRBV19 and TRBJ1-5; TRBD1 aligns across 9 bases. The CDR3 is 14 amino acids. J was trimmed by 5 bases and V by 7 bases; bases with no gene match: 6. Germline CDR1 is LNHDA and CDR2 is SQIVND (reference sequence).

This clone occurred once. The V and J genes are TRBV5-6 and TRBJ2-2; perhaps TRBD2 as D (5 bases). The CDR3 is made up of 15 amino acids. Germline V CDR1 and CDR2: SGHDT, YYEEEE. Trimming removed 2 bases at V and 1 base at J, with 9 bases between. The chain's CDR3 is CASSLRRGNTGELFF. CDR3 DNA: TGTGCCAGCAGCTTACGTCGGGGGAACACCGGGGAGCTGTTTTTT. Based on the CDR3 plus reference TRBV5-6 and TRBJ2-2, the full variable domain is DAGVTQSPTHLIKTRGQQVTLRCSPKSGHDTVSWYQQALGQGPQFIFQYYEEEERQRGNFPDRFSGHQFPNYSSELNVNALLLGDSALYLCASSLRRGNTGELFFGEGSRLTVL.

V usage is TRBV6-6 and J usage is TRBJ1-2; TRBD1 agrees at 9 bases. The trim removed 8 bases at V and 4 bases at J, leaving 11 bases unmatched. The germline V gene has CDR1 MNHNY and CDR2 SVGAGI (reference sequence). This CDR3 has 15 amino acids. The CDR3 coding sequence is TGTGCCAGCCTCAGGGGGACAGGGCTTGGCTATGGCTACACCTTC. It encodes CASLRGTGLGYGYTF.

This clone was seen a handful of times. The chain combines TRBV7-9 with TRBJ1-4; D unclear. CDR3 size: 13 residues. V lost 5 bases to trimming and J lost 7 bases, with 11 bases between them. From germline, CDR1 is SEHNR and CDR2 FQNEAQ (reference sequence). The CDR3 DNA reads TGTGCCAGCAGCCTTAGTGGCGGTGAAAAACTGTTTTTT. As protein: CASSLSGGEKLFF.

There are a few counts of this clone. This rearrangement joins TRBV5-1 to TRBJ1-5, with 8 positions matching TRBD1. J lost 6 bases, V lost 2 bases, and 7 bases had no gene match. This CDR3 has 15 residues. The germline CDR1 and CDR2 sequences are SGHRS and YFSETQ. CDR3 in DNA: TGCGCCAGCAGCTTATCAGGGGGCGACAGTCAGCCCCAGCATTTT. Translation: CASSLSGGDSQPQHF.

The table lists this clone with a few counts. The chain uses TRBV15 and TRBJ2-7; 8 bases line up with TRBD1. Germline CDR1 is LNHNV and CDR2 is YYDKDF (reference sequence). CDR3 length: 15 residues. V shed 0 bases, J shed 2 bases, and the junction held 3 bases outside the gene matches. The CDR3 sequence: CATSREDRVPYEQYF. For the CDR3, the DNA is TGTGCCACCAGCAGAGAGGACAGGGTTCCCTACGAGCAGTACTTC.

The V call is TRBV27, the J call TRBJ2-3; 7 bases are a match to TRBD2. The germline V gene has CDR1 MNHEY and CDR2 SMNVEV (reference sequence). This CDR3 is built from 14 residues. The V and J ends lost 6 bases and 2 bases, in that order; junction bases with no gene match: 5. In DNA, the CDR3 is TGTGCCAGCAGCCTCGGGACTACCACAGATACGCAGTATTTT. This encodes CASSLGTTTDTQYF.

This chain connects TRBV12-3 or TRBV12-4 to TRBJ1-5, with a weak D call TRBD1 (5 bases). The length of the CDR3 is 12 residues. V lost 6 bases to trimming and J lost 7 bases, with 10 bases between them. This CDR3 reads CASRGTGQPQHF. The DNA of the CDR3 is TGTGCCAGCAGGGGGACTGGGCAGCCCCAGCATTTT.

The rearrangement joins TRBV5-1 to TRBJ2-3; TRBD2 agrees at 12 bases. V shed 4 bases, J shed 4 bases, and the junction held 7 bases outside the gene matches. The CDR3 has 16 residues. In germline, CDR1 is SGHRS, CDR2 YFSETQ. The CDR3 loop reads CASSTKGLAGADTQYF. The CDR3 DNA reads TGCGCCAGCAGCACCAAGGGACTAGCGGGCGCAGATACGCAGTATTTT.

This clone occurred a few times. This chain uses TRBV18 with TRBJ2-7; 8 bases are a match to TRBD2. V shed 3 bases, J shed 4 bases, and the junction held 5 bases outside the gene matches. Germline CDR1 KGHSH, CDR2 LQKENI. This CDR3 contains 14 residues. The CDR3 nucleotides are TGTGCCAGCTCACCGGACGGGGGGGGGTACGAGCAGTACTTC. Translation gives CASSPDGGGYEQYF.

The chain couples TRBV19 to TRBJ2-7; D not certain. V lost 5 bases and J 1 base, leaving 15 bases between the germline ends. CDR3 length equals 15 residues. Per the germline V gene, CDR1 is LNHDA and CDR2 is SQIVND (reference sequence). The CDR3 region is CASSPRSEYSYEQYF. The CDR3 bases are TGTGCCAGTAGTCCCAGAAGCGAATATTCCTACGAGCAGTACTTC.

V usage is TRBV7-2 and J usage is TRBJ2-7; D is unresolved. This CDR3 is 16 amino acids long. The germline V and J ends were trimmed by 2 bases and 4 bases, with 18 bases remaining between them. Germline CDR1 is SGHTA and CDR2 is FQGNSA. CDR3 protein: CASSLSKAALPYEQYF. CDR3 coding DNA: TGTGCCAGCAGCTTATCTAAGGCAGCGTTACCGTACGAGCAGTACTTC.

The J gene is TRBJ1-4, the V gene TRBV13; 11 nucleotides agree with TRBD1. CDR3 length: 16 residues. Per the germline V gene, CDR1 is PRHDT and CDR2 is FYEKMQ (reference sequence). J was trimmed by 6 bases and V by 3 bases; bases with no gene match: 6. Here the CDR3 reads CASSFIRDRGYEKLFF. The CDR3 nucleotides read TGTGCCAGCAGCTTTATACGGGACAGGGGGTATGAAAAACTGTTTTTT.

The rearrangement joins TRBV7-3 to TRBJ2-1; 13 bases fit TRBD2. CDR1 is SGHTA and CDR2 is FQGTGA in the germline V gene. This CDR3 is 16 amino acids long. The V and J ends lost 5 bases and 7 bases, in that order; junction bases with no gene match: 8. The CDR3 loop is CASSRSLAGGPNEQFF. The CDR3 region has the DNA TGTGCCAGCAGCCGGTCACTAGCGGGAGGGCCAAATGAGCAGTTCTTC. Supplemented by reference TRBV7-3 and TRBJ2-1, the full variable domain reads GAGVSQTPSNKVTEKGKYVELRCDPISGHTALYWYRQSLGQGPEFLIYFQGTGAADDSGLPNDRFFAVRPEGSVSTLKIQRTERGDSAVYLCASSRSLAGGPNEQFFGPGTRLTVL.

J is TRBJ2-7 and V is TRBV6-5; D is possibly TRBD2 (5 bases). The germline V gene encodes CDR1 MNHEY and CDR2 SVGAGI. V lost 7 bases, J lost 0 bases, and 13 bases lay in between. The CDR3 spans 14 residues. For the CDR3, the DNA is TGTGCCAGCACACTAGGCCCGGGCTCCTACGAGCAGTACTTC. Its protein is CASTLGPGSYEQYF.

J is TRBJ2-2 and V is TRBV6-5; 9 nucleotides line up with TRBD1. There are 16 residues in the CDR3. The germline V gene has CDR1 MNHEY and CDR2 SVGAGI. V lost 3 bases and J lost 1; bases outside the gene matches: 3. The CDR3 sequence: CASSYPGQGNTGELFF. DNA for the CDR3: TGTGCCAGCAGTTATCCGGGACAGGGGAACACCGGGGAGCTGTTTTTT.

This chain connects TRBV11-2 to TRBJ2-3; 7 positions match TRBD1. Germline values: CDR1 SGHAT, CDR2 FQNNGV. This CDR3 contains 14 residues. V lost 5 bases and J lost 6; bases outside the gene matches: 8. Written as DNA, the CDR3 is TGTGCCAGCAGCCTCCTCGGACAGGCCGATACGCAGTATTTT. Its translation: CASSLLGQADTQYF.

The chain links TRBV7-8 to TRBJ1-3; 8 bases fit TRBD1. After removal of 5 bases from V and 4 bases from J, the junction contained 10 bases not matched to a gene. The CDR3 sequence is 16 residues long. Per the germline V gene, CDR1 is SGHVS and CDR2 is FQNEAQ. The CDR3 DNA follows: TGTGCCAGCAGCCCCTCGACAGGGGTTACCGGAAACACCATATATTTT. Amino acids: CASSPSTGVTGNTIYF.

This clone was picked up one time. The chain carries TRBV10-3 and TRBJ1-2, with D tentatively TRBD1 (5 bases). In germline, CDR1 is ENHRY, CDR2 SYGVKD. The CDR3 has 14 amino acids. The V gene lost 9 bases and the J gene lost 1 base, with 15 bases spanning the gap. CDR3 sequence reads: CAINKQEINYGYTF. The CDR3 coding sequence is TGTGCCATAAATAAACAGGAGATTAACTATGGCTACACCTTC.

This sequence joins TRBV5-1 and TRBJ2-7, with 9 bases lining up with TRBD2. Germline V gene lookup returns CDR1 SGHRS and CDR2 YFSETQ. The CDR3 extends over 17 amino acids. Trimming removed 0 bases from V and 2 bases from J; junction bases left unmatched: 9. CDR3 DNA: TGCGCCAGCAGCTTGGCCAGTGGCGGGAGGGCCCCCTACGAGCAGTACTTC. It specifies CASSLASGGRAPYEQYF.

This chain's CDR3 is CASSPLGTGGYNEQFF. DNA of the CDR3: TGTGCCAGCAGTCCCCTAGGGACAGGGGGATACAATGAGCAGTTCTTC. J is TRBJ2-1 and V is TRBV27; 11 bases map to TRBD1. The CDR3 extends over 16 amino acids. Germline V gives CDR1 MNHEY, CDR2 SMNVEV (reference sequence). Trimming cost V 5 bases and J 4 bases; bases outside gene matches: 7.

The chain is built from TRBV18 and TRBJ1-1; 9 bases agree with TRBD1. The CDR3 covers 16 residues. Looked up from germline, CDR1 is KGHSH and CDR2 is LQKENI. The V and J ends lost 4 bases and 5 bases, in that order; junction bases with no gene match: 11. CDR3 DNA sequence: TGTGCCAGCTCACGCGCACCGGGACAGGGTATTACTGAAGCTTTCTTT. This gives the protein CASSRAPGQGITEAFF.

This clone showed up just a few times. V is TRBV25-1 and J is TRBJ2-4; TRBD2 aligns across 8 bases. The V segment lost 5 bases and the J segment 6 bases; nucleotides outside the gene matches: 3. Germline CDR1 is MGHDK and CDR2 is SYGVNS. The CDR3 consists of 13 residues. This CDR3 is CASSLAGLNIQYF. The CDR3 nucleotides read TGTGCCAGCAGTTTAGCGGGATTAAACATTCAGTACTTC.

The chain joins TRBV7-6 to TRBJ2-2; a possible D gene is TRBD2 (6 bases). CDR1 and CDR2 from the germline V gene are SGHVS and FNYEAQ. The V end was cut by 0 bases, the J end by 4 bases, with 9 bases between. The CDR3 sequence is 15 residues long. The CDR3 spells CASSLASGGTGELFF. The CDR3 nucleotides are TGTGCCAGCAGCTTAGCGTCCGGGGGCACCGGGGAGCTGTTTTTT.

The sample holds one count of this clone. The gene calls are TRBV15 and TRBJ2-3; 11 bases agree with TRBD2. V shed 0 bases, J shed 1 base, and the junction held 3 bases outside the gene matches. Germline assignment: CDR1 LNHNV and CDR2 YYDKDF (reference sequence). This CDR3 has 17 residues. CDR3 region: CATSRELSGRGTDTQYF. The CDR3 DNA reads TGTGCCACCAGCAGAGAACTTAGCGGGAGGGGCACAGATACGCAGTATTTT.

CDR3 sequence (DNA): TGTGCCAGCAGTACGCAGGGGTGGGGCAATCAGCCCCAGCATTTT. Protein product: CASSTQGWGNQPQHF. This chain uses TRBV5-6 with TRBJ1-5; D is possibly TRBD1 (6 bases). With 5 bases removed from V and 2 bases from J, the gap between germline ends came to 14 bases. The CDR3 is 15 residues long. Germline-derived CDR1 and CDR2 are SGHDT and YYEEEE.

The rearrangement joins TRBV30 to TRBJ1-6; TRBD1 aligns across 7 bases. J gave up 5 bases and V 1 base, and 5 bases lay outside the gene matches. CDR1 and CDR2 from the germline V gene are GTSNPN and SVGIG (reference sequence). The CDR3 sequence is 15 residues long. For the CDR3, the DNA is TGTGCCTGGAGTGAAGGGACAGCCAATAATTCACCCCTCCACTTT. It is translated as CAWSEGTANNSPLHF.

The chain joins TRBV11-3 to TRBJ1-3; D unresolved. Germline V gene sequence: CDR1 SGHNT, CDR2 YENEEA. The CDR3 is made up of 13 amino acids. Trimming stripped 5 bases from V and 2 bases from J, with 7 bases between. The CDR3 region has the DNA TGTGCCAGCAGCACAGCCACTGGAAACACCATATATTTT. Protein sequence: CASSTATGNTIYF.

The chain couples TRBV9 to TRBJ2-1, with D maybe TRBD2 (8 bases). V was clipped by 4 bases and J by 0 bases, with 26 bases between them. The length of the CDR3 is 20 residues. In germline, CDR1 is SGDLS, CDR2 YYNGEE. The CDR3 region is CASSPGGGYGRGSSYNEQFF. The DNA of the CDR3 is TGTGCCAGCAGCCCGGGAGGGGGCTACGGGAGGGGGAGCTCCTACAATGAGCAGTTCTTC.

Concerning this clone itself: Other DNA sequences of this sample code for an identical CDR3. V usage is TRBV15 and J usage is TRBJ1-2, with D possibly TRBD1 on 6 matching bases. The V and J ends lost 3 bases and 5 bases respectively, with 7 bases between them. The CDR3 covers 12 residues. CDR1 and CDR2 from the germline V gene are LNHNV and YYDKDF (reference sequence). The CDR3 DNA follows: TGTGCCACCAGCAGGGACAGTTATGGCTACACCTTC. This translates into CATSRDSYGYTF.

The rearrangement links TRBV28 to TRBJ1-6; D is unclear. The CDR3 length is 12 residues. Germline values: CDR1 MDHEN, CDR2 SYDVKM. Trimming removed 3 bases from V and 15 bases from J, with 12 bases in between. This CDR3 is CASSFDLAYLHF. The CDR3, as DNA: TGTGCCAGCAGTTTTGATTTGGCTTACCTCCACTTT.